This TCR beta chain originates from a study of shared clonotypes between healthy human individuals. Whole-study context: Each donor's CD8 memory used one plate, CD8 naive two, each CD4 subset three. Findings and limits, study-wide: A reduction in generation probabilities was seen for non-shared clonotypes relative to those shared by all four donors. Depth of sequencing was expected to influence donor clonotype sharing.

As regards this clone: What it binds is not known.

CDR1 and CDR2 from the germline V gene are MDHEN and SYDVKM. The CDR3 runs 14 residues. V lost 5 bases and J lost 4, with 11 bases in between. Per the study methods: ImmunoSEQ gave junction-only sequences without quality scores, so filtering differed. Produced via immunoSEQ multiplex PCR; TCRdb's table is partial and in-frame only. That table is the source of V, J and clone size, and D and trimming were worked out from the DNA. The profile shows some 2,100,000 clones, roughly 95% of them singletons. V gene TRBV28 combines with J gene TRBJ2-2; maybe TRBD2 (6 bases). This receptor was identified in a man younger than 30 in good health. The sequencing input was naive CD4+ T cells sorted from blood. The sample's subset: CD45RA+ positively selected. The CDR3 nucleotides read TGTGCCAGCAGTGCGGGGAGGACCACCGGGGAGCTGTTTTTT. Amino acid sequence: CASSAGRTTGELFF.